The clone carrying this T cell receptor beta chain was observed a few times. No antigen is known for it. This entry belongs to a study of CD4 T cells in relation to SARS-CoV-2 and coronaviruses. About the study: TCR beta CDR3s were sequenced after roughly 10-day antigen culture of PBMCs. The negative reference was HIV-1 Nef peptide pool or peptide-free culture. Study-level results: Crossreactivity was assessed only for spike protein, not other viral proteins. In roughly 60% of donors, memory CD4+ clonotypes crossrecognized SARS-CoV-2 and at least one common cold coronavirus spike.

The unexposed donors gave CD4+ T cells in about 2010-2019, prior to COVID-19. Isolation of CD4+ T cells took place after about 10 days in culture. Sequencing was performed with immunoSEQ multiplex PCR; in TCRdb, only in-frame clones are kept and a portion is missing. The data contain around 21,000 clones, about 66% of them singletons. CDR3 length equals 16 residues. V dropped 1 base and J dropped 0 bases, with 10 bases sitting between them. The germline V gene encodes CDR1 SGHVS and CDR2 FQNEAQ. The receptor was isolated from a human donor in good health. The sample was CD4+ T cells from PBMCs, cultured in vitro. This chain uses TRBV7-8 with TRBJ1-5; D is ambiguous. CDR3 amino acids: CASSLGFAASNQPQHF. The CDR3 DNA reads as TGTGCCAGCAGCTTAGGTTTTGCTGCTAGCAATCAGCCCCAGCATTTT. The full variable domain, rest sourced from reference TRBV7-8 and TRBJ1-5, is GAGVSQSPRYKVAKRGQDVALRCDPISGHVSLFWYQQALGQGPEFLTYFQNEAQLDKSGLPSDRFFAERPEGSVSTLKIQRTQQEDSAVYLCASSLGFAASNQPQHFGDGTRLSIL.